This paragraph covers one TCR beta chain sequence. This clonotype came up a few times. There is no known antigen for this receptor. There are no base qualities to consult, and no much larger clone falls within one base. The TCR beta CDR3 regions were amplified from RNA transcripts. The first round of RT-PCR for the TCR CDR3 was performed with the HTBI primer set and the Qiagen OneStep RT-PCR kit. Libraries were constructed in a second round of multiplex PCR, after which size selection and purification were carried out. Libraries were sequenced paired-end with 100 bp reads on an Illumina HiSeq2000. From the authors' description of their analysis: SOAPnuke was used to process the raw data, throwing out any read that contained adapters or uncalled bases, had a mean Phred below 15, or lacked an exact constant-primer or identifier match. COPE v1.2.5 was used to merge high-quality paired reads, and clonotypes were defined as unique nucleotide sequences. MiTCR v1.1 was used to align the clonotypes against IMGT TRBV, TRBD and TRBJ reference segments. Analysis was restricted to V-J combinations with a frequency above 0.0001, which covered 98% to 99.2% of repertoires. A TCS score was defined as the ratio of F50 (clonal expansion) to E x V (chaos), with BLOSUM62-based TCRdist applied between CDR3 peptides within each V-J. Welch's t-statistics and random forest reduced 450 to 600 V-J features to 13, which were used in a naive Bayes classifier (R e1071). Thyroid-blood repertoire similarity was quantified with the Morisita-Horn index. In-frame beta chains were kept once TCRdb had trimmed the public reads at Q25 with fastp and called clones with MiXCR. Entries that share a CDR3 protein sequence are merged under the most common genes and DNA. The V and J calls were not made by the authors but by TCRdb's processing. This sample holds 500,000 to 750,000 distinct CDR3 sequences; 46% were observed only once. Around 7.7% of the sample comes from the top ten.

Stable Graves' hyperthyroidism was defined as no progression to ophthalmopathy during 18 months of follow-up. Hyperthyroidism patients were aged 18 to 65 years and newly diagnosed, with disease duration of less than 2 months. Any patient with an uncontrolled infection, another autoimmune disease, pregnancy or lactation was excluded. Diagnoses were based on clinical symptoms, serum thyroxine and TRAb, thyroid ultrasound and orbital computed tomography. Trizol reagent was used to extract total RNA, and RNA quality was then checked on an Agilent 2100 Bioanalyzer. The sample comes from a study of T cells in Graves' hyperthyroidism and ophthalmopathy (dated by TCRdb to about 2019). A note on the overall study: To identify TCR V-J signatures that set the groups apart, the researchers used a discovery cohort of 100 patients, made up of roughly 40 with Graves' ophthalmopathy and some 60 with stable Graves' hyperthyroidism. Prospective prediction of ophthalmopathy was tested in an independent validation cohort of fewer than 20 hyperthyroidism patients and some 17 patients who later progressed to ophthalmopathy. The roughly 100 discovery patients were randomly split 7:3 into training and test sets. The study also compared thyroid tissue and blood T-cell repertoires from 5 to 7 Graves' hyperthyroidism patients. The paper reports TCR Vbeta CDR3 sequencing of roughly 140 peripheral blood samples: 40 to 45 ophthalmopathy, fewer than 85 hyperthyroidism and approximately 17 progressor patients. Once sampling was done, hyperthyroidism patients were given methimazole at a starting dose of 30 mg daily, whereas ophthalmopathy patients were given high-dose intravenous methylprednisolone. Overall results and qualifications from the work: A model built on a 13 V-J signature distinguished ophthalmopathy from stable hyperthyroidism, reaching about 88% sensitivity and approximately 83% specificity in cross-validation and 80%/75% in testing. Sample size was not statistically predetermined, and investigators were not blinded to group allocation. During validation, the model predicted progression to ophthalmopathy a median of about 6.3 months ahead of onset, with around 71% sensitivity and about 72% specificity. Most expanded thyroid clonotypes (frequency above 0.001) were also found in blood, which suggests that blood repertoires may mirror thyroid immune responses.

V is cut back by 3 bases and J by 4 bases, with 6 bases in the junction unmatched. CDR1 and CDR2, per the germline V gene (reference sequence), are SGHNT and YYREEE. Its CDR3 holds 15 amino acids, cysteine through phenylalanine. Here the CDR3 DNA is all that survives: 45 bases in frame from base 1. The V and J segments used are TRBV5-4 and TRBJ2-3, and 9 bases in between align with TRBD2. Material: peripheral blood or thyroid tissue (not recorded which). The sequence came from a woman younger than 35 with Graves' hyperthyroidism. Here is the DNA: TGTGCCAGCAGCTCGGGCGGGAGGGCCTCAGATACGCAGTATTTT. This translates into CASSSGGRASDTQYF. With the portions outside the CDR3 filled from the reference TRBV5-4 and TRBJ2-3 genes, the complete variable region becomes ETGVTQSPTHLIKTRGQQVTLRCSSQSGHNTVSWYQQALGQGPQFIFQYYREEENGRGNFPPRFSGLQFPNYSSELNVNALELDDSALYLCASSSGGRASDTQYFGPGTRLTVL.